The entry below gives a single T cell receptor (beta chain) sequence along with its context. Ages ranged from about 18 to 89 years, with residence in around 24 US areas. Recovery among Cohort 3 donors was established by two negative PCRs, clearance, or symptom resolution. The assay was immunoSEQ multiplex PCR, and TCRdb's table has in-frame clones only and misses some. Of over 200,000 clones listed, around 89% are singletons. Germline V CDR1 and CDR2: MRHNA, SNTAGT. CDR3 length equals 17 residues. V lost 0 bases to trimming and J lost 7 bases; unmatched junction nucleotides: 9. The data originate from a study of blood T cell repertoires in COVID-19.

The rearrangement links TRBV6-4 to TRBJ2-2, with 9 bases identical to TRBD2. The sequence was collected from a man aged 35 to 55 who had recovered from COVID-19. Specimen: PBMCs or T cells enriched from blood (not recorded which). The CDR3 DNA sequence: TGTGCCAGCAGTGACTCGTTCGCTAGCGGGGTTGACGGGGAGCTGTTTTTT. Amino acid sequence: CASSDSFASGVDGELFF.